These 17 T cell receptor beta chains were sequenced from one sample in a study of PD-L1 blockade in urothelial cancer (dated by TCRdb to the late 2010s). To prepare the library, the immunoSEQ multiplex PCR assay was applied. TCRdb retrieved this table from immuneACCESS and kept in-frame rearrangements only. Not all clones are present; in checked studies, unresolved V genes account for under half, and no reason is known for the remainder. The sample table holds under 20,000 clones, of which approximately 91% were seen once. The ten largest account for roughly an eighth of the sample. The time point label on this specimen signifies: pretreatment peripheral blood. This specimen consisted of PBMCs, obtained around atezolizumab (anti-PD-L1) treatment. All receptors derive from a man between 70 and 80 years old with urothelial cancer.

V gene TRBV6-5 combines with J gene TRBJ1-3; the match to TRBD1 covers 7 bases. Germline assignment: CDR1 MNHEY and CDR2 SVGAGI. The CDR3 extends over 15 amino acids. V was pared by 7 bases and J by 3 bases, with 9 bases of the junction left unmatched. The CDR3, as DNA: TGTGCCAGCACCCGCGGGACAGCCCTTGGAAACACCATATATTTT. Encoded protein: CASTRGTALGNTIYF.

The chain joins TRBV5-6 to TRBJ2-7; TRBD1 matches 7 bases. V lost 4 bases, J lost 4 bases, and 8 bases stayed unmatched. This CDR3 is built from 14 residues. CDR1 and CDR2 (germline): SGHDT, YYEEEE. Written as DNA, the CDR3 is TGTGCCAGCAGCCCGCCGACAGGGATGTACGAGCAGTACTTC. Translating gives CASSPPTGMYEQYF.

The V gene is TRBV14, the J gene TRBJ2-3; 8 bases align to TRBD2. J lost 1 base, V lost 0 bases, and 3 bases had no gene match. CDR1 is SGHDN, CDR2 FVKESK, per germline. This CDR3 region has 16 residues. As DNA, the CDR3 is TGTGCCAGCAGCCAAGATAGGCGGGGGGGCACAGATACGCAGTATTTT. It translates to CASSQDRRGGTDTQYF.

The gene calls are TRBV7-4 and TRBJ2-4; D perhaps matches TRBD2 (5 bases). Germline V gives CDR1 SGHVT, CDR2 SQSDAQ. This CDR3 region has 14 residues. V shed 5 bases and J shed 6 bases, with 14 bases lying between them. The CDR3 sequence is CASSVRLPGNIQYF. In nucleotides, the CDR3 is TGTGCCAGCAGCGTTCGACTACCGGGAAACATTCAGTACTTC.

CDR3 protein: CASSKQGARETQYF. In DNA, the CDR3 is TGTGCCAGCAGCAAACAGGGGGCAAGAGAGACCCAGTACTTC. The chain joins TRBV5-4 to TRBJ2-5; 9 positions agree with TRBD1. V gave up 4 bases and J gave up 4 bases; unmatched junction bases: 5. The CDR3 runs 14 residues. The V gene's germline CDR1 is SGHNT and CDR2 YYREEE (reference sequence).

The chain recombines TRBV18 with TRBJ1-1; no clear D. CDR1 KGHSH and CDR2 LQKENI come from the germline V gene. The CDR3 has 16 amino acids. Trimming took 3 bases from V and 5 from J, leaving 19 bases between them. This CDR3 reads CASSPREVAGWTEAFF. CDR3 nucleotide sequence: TGTGCCAGCTCACCTCGAGAGGTTGCCGGTTGGACTGAAGCTTTCTTT.

The rearrangement uses TRBV18 and TRBJ2-7, with 7 bases identical to TRBD2. Per germline, CDR1 KGHSH and CDR2 LQKENI. V lost 6 bases to trimming and J lost 0 bases; unmatched junction nucleotides: 11. CDR3 length equals 16 residues. CDR3 loop: CASSPGEGLSSYEQYF. The DNA of the CDR3 is TGTGCCAGCTCCCCGGGGGAGGGCTTGAGCTCCTACGAGCAGTACTTC.

This chain connects TRBV27 to TRBJ2-3; no clear D gene. Between the trimmed V and J ends, which lost 6 bases and 4 bases, there was a span of 5 bases. CDR3 length: 11 amino acids. CDR1 and CDR2 (germline): MNHEY, SMNVEV (reference sequence). This chain's CDR3 is CASSGSDTQYF. CDR3 sequence (DNA): TGTGCCAGCAGCGGGTCAGATACGCAGTATTTT.

This chain connects TRBV7-9 to TRBJ2-3; D is uncertain. The ends were cut back, 2 bases at V and 1 base at J, with 4 bases in the middle. This CDR3 contains 13 residues. CDR1 and CDR2 from the germline V gene are SEHNR and FQNEAQ (reference sequence). This CDR3 reads CASSLTGTDTQYF. In DNA, the CDR3 is TGTGCCAGCAGCTTAACAGGCACAGATACGCAGTATTTT.

This sequence joins TRBV18 and TRBJ2-7; 9 positions agree with TRBD1. Germline loops: CDR1 KGHSH, CDR2 LQKENI. CDR3 length: 15 residues. The V gene end was trimmed by 0 bases and the J gene end by 1 base; junction bases not matched to a gene: 1. The CDR3 DNA follows: TGTGCCAGCTCACCACCGGACAGGGGATCCTACGAGCAGTACTTC. This gives the protein CASSPPDRGSYEQYF.

V and J are TRBV4-1 and TRBJ2-3, with TRBD2 matching 8 bases. Germline lookup yields CDR1 MGHRA and CDR2 YSYEKL. The CDR3 covers 16 residues. V lost 1 base, J lost 4 bases, and 7 bases stayed unmatched. The CDR3 loop is CASSQGRGGLADTQYF. The CDR3 nucleotides are TGCGCCAGCAGCCAAGGCCGGGGGGGCTTAGCAGATACGCAGTATTTT.

The J gene is TRBJ1-5, the V gene TRBV10-1, with D tentatively TRBD1 (5 bases). The ends were cut back, 5 bases at V and 9 bases at J, with 14 bases in the middle. There are 13 residues in the CDR3. Germline V CDR1 and CDR2: WNHNN, SYGVQD (reference sequence). The CDR3 DNA sequence: TGCGCCAGCAGTCCGGACACCTTAGGGCCCCAGCATTTT. Residues: CASSPDTLGPQHF.

This chain uses TRBV2 with TRBJ2-3, with D perhaps TRBD2 (6 bases). V lost 7 bases and J lost 8, with 22 bases in between. The CDR3 length is 15 residues. Germline assignment: CDR1 SNHLY and CDR2 FYNNEI. The CDR3 loop is CASTLELAGSGTQYF. The DNA for the CDR3 is TGTGCCAGCACCCTCGAACTAGCCGGGTCAGGTACGCAGTATTTT.

V gene TRBV7-9 combines with J gene TRBJ2-7; TRBD1 matches 7 bases. This CDR3 is 14 amino acids long. Germline CDR1 reads SEHNR; CDR2 reads FQNEAQ (reference sequence). The V gene end was trimmed by 3 bases and the J gene end by 4 bases; junction bases not matched to a gene: 6. The CDR3 region has the DNA TGTGCCAGCAGCTTGGAAGGGGGCGGGTACGAGCAGTACTTC. Residues: CASSLEGGGYEQYF.

The rearrangement links TRBV10-2 to TRBJ1-2; D is possibly TRBD1 (6 bases). CDR1 is WSHSY, CDR2 SAAADI, per germline. V lost 4 bases and J 1 base, leaving 19 bases between the germline ends. The CDR3 totals 17 residues. CDR3 in amino acids: CASSASGTQNLNYGYTF. CDR3 DNA sequence: TGCGCCAGCAGTGCCTCGGGGACACAAAATCTTAACTATGGCTACACCTTC.

The chain links TRBV10-3 to TRBJ1-5; maybe TRBD1 (5 bases). The V gene's germline CDR1 is ENHRY and CDR2 SYGVKD. This CDR3 has 17 amino acids. The V end lost 0 bases, the J end lost 4 bases, and 16 bases lay between the germline ends. CDR3 sequence (DNA): TGTGCCATCAGTGAGTCCCTCACGGGGGGTGCGAATCAGCCCCAGCATTTT. It translates to CAISESLTGGANQPQHF.

This chain links TRBV19 with TRBJ2-1; no firm D call. This CDR3 has 13 residues. Germline V gene data show CDR1 as LNHDA and CDR2 as SQIVND (reference sequence). Between the trimmed V and J ends, which lost 5 bases and 0 bases, there was a span of 5 bases. The CDR3 nucleotides are TGTGCCAGTAGTCTTAGCTCCTACAATGAGCAGTTCTTC. Translated, it gives CASSLSSYNEQFF.